This T cell receptor beta chain was sequenced for a study of siplizumab effects on memory and regulatory T cells (dated by TCRdb to between 2019 and 2020). The study in broad terms: The study looked at the effect of siplizumab, an anti-CD2 antibody, on alloreactive T-cell subsets in allogeneic mixed lymphocyte reactions made from human PBMCs. Paper-wide results and their limitations: About 80-96% of proliferating CD4+ or CD8+ clones could not be given a naive or memory phenotype. Sequences below about 10^-5 frequency were poorly captured, so only a minor fraction of alloreactive clones could be mapped to unstimulated subsets. The cumulative frequency of alloreactive sequences that could be traced back to unstimulated CD4+ memory T cells was significantly reduced by siplizumab. Whether proliferating Tregs from siplizumab cultures actually had suppressive function was not functionally confirmed. Greater diversity appeared to be present in unstimulated naive T cells than in memory T cells, and a substantial contribution to the alloresponse seemed to be made by naive cells. Of the alloreactive CD4+ clones that could be mapped, the Treg-derived share averaged around 64% with siplizumab compared with 25% to 30% in control reactions.

TCRbeta CDR3 sequencing was performed on sorted unstimulated T cells and on proliferating T cells recovered from mixed lymphocyte reactions. Fresh whole blood from approximately ten HLA-typed healthy donors was used to isolate PBMCs. On this clone: The antigen this receptor binds is unknown. No much larger clone exists at a distance of one base, and base qualities are not known.

V lost 2 bases and J lost 3 bases, and the count of bases not matched to a germline gene is 4. The CDR3 goes from the cysteine to the phenylalanine over 16 residues. CDR3 DNA only is kept here, 48 bases in frame from base 1. CDR1 and CDR2 were assigned from the germline V gene as SGHVS and FNYEAQ. Library generation was performed with the immunoSEQ multiplex PCR assay. About 10^5 TCR templates per sample were assayed by the deep sequencing platform. Genomic DNA extracted from sorted T cells was used for TCRbeta CDR3 sequencing. In the paper's pipeline: The R programming language was used for clonal analysis of TCRbeta CDR3 data. Alloreactive CD4+ and CD8+ clones were identified by comparing unstimulated samples to CFSE-low samples taken after the reaction. Regulatory or non-regulatory origin of alloreactive CD4+ clones was assigned by matching sequences to the sorted unstimulated Treg and non-Treg repertoires. Held by TCRdb, this immuneACCESS table contains in-frame sequences only and omits some clones. Under half of the omission traces to an unresolved V gene where checked; the cause of the rest is unknown. For V, J and clone size, that table is used; D and trimming come from the DNA. The sample table lists roughly 56,000 clones, about 92% of them with a count of one. The top ten clones comprise around two fifths of the sample.

The clonotype was recovered from a human donor in good health. The sample comprised CD8+ T cells sorted from blood. The receptor chain draws on TRBV7-6 and TRBJ2-1; TRBD1 matches 10 bases in the middle. Read as DNA, the sequence is TGTGCCAGCAGCTTATTGTGGGACAGGGGCTACAATGAGCAGTTCTTC. Translation gives CASSLLWDRGYNEQFF.